Listed below are T cell receptor beta chains from one sample, sequenced in a study of vaccination effects on CD4 cells after COVID-19. These TCRs are of unknown antigen specificity. Using immunoSEQ multiplex PCR, the repertoire was profiled, and TCRdb retains in-frame clones only, with some absent. The table shows 20,000 to 30,000 clones, with just under 75% occurring only once. The sequencing used CD4+ T cells from PBMCs cultured with SARS-CoV-2 spike peptides, collected before COVID-19 vaccination. The receptors come from a human donor who received a COVID-19 vaccine. CDR3s include the opening cysteine and the closing phenylalanine or tryptophan. A D gene is named only where the DNA matches it firmly. Clone size is not always given. Where it is, it says once, few, many or a class for expanded clones.

TRBJ1-4 | - | TRBV21-1 | - | TGTGCCAGCAGCAAAGGGACAGGGGCAACTAATGAAAAACTGTTTTTT | CASSKGTGATNEKLFF
TRBJ2-2 | - | TRBV5-1 | TRBD1 | TGCGCCAGCAGACGGACAGGGGACACCGGGGAGCTGTTTTTT | CASRRTGDTGELFF
TRBJ2-7 | - | TRBV6-2/TRBV6-3 | - | TGTGCCAGCAGTGCACACAACTCCCCTACCCACGAGCAGTACTTC | CASSAHNSPTHEQYF
TRBJ2-3 | - | TRBV14 | TRBD2 | TGTGCCAGCAGCCCAAGGTCCGGGAGGGCCGTAGATACGCAGTATTTT | CASSPRSGRAVDTQYF
TRBJ2-2 | - | TRBV6-5 | TRBD1 | TGTGCCAGCAGACAGGGACAGACGAACACCGGGGAGCTGTTTTTT | CASRQGQTNTGELFF
TRBJ2-7 | - | TRBV10-1 | - | TGCGCCAGCAGTGAGCCGGGGCGCAGGGACGAGCAGTACTTC | CASSEPGRRDEQYF
TRBJ2-1 | - | TRBV15 | - | TGTGCCACCAGCAGAGGGGGCTTGGGGCAGCCCGACTACAATGAGCAGTTCTTC | CATSRGGLGQPDYNEQFF
TRBJ2-1 | - | TRBV6-1 | TRBD2 | TGTGCCAGCAGTGAAGATGCGGGGGCCTACAATGAGCAGTTCTTC | CASSEDAGAYNEQFF
TRBJ2-1 | - | TRBV4-1 | - | TGCGCCAGCAGCCAACAATCCTCGAGCTCCTACAATGAGCAGTTCTTC | CASSQQSSSSYNEQFF
TRBJ1-2 | - | TRBV2 | TRBD1 | TGTGCCAGCAGACCGGGACAGGGGACGTCCTATGGCTACACCTTC | CASRPGQGTSYGYTF
TRBJ1-5 | - | TRBV5-6 | - | TGTGCCAGCAGCTTGCTTCGACGATTGGGGCGCGAAGGACAGCCCCAGCATTTT | CASSLLRRLGREGQPQHF
TRBJ2-5 | - | TRBV29-1 | - | TGCAGCGTTGATGGGGGGCAGACCCAGTACTTC | CSVDGGQTQYF
TRBJ1-1 | - | TRBV10-2 | - | TGCGCCAGCAGTAGAGATTCGAACACTGAAGCTTTCTTT | CASSRDSNTEAFF
TRBJ1-5 | - | TRBV18 | - | TGTGCCAGCTCACCCCGGGACGGAGGGACGAGGAGCAATCAGCCCCAGCATTTT | CASSPRDGGTRSNQPQHF
TRBJ2-1 | - | TRBV19 | - | TGTGCCAGTAGTATTGGGCCTACAACTAGGTGGGACAATGAGCAGTTCTTC | CASSIGPTTRWDNEQFF
TRBJ2-7 | - | TRBV5-1 | TRBD2 | TGCGCCAGCAACCCAACAGCGGGGAGTTCCTACGAGCAGTACTTC | CASNPTAGSSYEQYF
TRBJ1-1 | - | TRBV5-1 | - | TGCGCCAGCAGCCCGGGCCCGGGGAGGGAAGCTTTCTTT | CASSPGPGREAFF
TRBJ1-2 | few | TRBV14 | - | TGTGCCAGCAGCCAAGATCCCGGCAGTCATTATGGCTACACCTTC | CASSQDPGSHYGYTF
TRBJ2-7 | - | TRBV21-1 | - | TGTGCCAGCAGCAATCCCCGTCCCTGGGCCAACGAGCAGTACTTC | CASSNPRPWANEQYF
TRBJ1-5 | - | TRBV12-5 | - | TGTGCTAGTGGTTTGGTACTGGGGGCCGGGTTGGGCAATCAGCCCCAGCATTTT | CASGLVLGAGLGNQPQHF
TRBJ1-1 | - | TRBV5-4 | - | TGTGCCAGCAGCTTCGGGGGTTCGGGCTCTGAAGCTTTCTTT | CASSFGGSGSEAFF
TRBJ1-1 | - | TRBV6-4 | - | TGTGCCAGCAGATTCGAAGGGACGGCAGGTGAAGCTTTCTTT | CASRFEGTAGEAFF
TRBJ1-4 | - | TRBV18 | TRBD1 | TGTGCCAGCTCACCGCCGGGACAGCAGAATGAAAAACTGTTTTTT | CASSPPGQQNEKLFF
TRBJ1-5 | - | TRBV19 | - | TGTGCCAGTAGATGGGAACATGGGTACAATCAGCCCCAGCATTTT | CASRWEHGYNQPQHF
TRBJ2-1 | - | TRBV4-2 | - | TGTGCCAGCAGCCAAGAACTCTCTAATGAGCAGTTCTTC | CASSQELSNEQFF
TRBJ2-1 | - | TRBV5-6 | - | TGTGCCAGCACCAGCTTTTCGGGTCAAAGACAGGCCTCCTACAATGAGCAGTTCTTC | CASTSFSGQRQASYNEQFF
TRBJ1-1 | - | TRBV19 | TRBD1 | TGTGCCAGTAGTATGGCAACAGGGGGGTCTATGAACACTGAAGCTTTCTTT | CASSMATGGSMNTEAFF
TRBJ2-7 | - | TRBV29-1 | - | TGCAGCGTTGTGAAGGCGGTTCTAGAACCTTACGGTTCGGAGCAGTACTTC | CSVVKAVLEPYGSEQYF
TRBJ2-3 | - | TRBV3-1/TRBV3-2 | - | TGTGCCAGCAGCCGCCAAATCGGCACAGATACGCAGTATTTT | CASSRQIGTDTQYF
TRBJ2-2 | - | TRBV5-8 | - | TGTGCCAGCAGCTTGGTCTATACAGGGAGAGGATGGACCGGGGAGCTGTTTTTT | CASSLVYTGRGWTGELFF
TRBJ2-7 | - | TRBV21-1 | - | TGTGCCAGCAGCACCCGGCCCCGACGGTGG | CASSTRPRRW
TRBJ2-7 | - | TRBV5-1 | TRBD1 | TGCGCCAGCAGCCTGGACAGGACTCAGACCTACGAGCAGTACTTC | CASSLDRTQTYEQYF
TRBJ2-7 | - | TRBV6-1 | TRBD1 | TGTGCCAGCAGTGACAGGGACAGGGGTCGGCAGTACTTC | CASSDRDRGRQYF
TRBJ2-1 | - | TRBV9 | - | TGTGCCAGCAGCGTAGTTGGGCAGGGATACAATGAGCAGTTCTTC | CASSVVGQGYNEQFF
TRBJ2-2 | few | TRBV5-6 | - | TGTGCCAGCAGCTTGTTTGTGGGAACCGGGGAGCTGTTTTTT | CASSLFVGTGELFF
TRBJ2-5 | - | TRBV24-1 | TRBD1 | TGTGCCACCAGTGATCCCATGAAAAGACAGGGTAGTGGGGAGACCCAGTACTTC | CATSDPMKRQGSGETQYF
TRBJ2-2 | - | TRBV11-2 | - | TGTGCCAGCAGCCGTATCGGGGGGAACACCGGGGAGCTGTTTTTT | CASSRIGGNTGELFF
TRBJ2-1 | - | TRBV4-1 | - | TGCGCCAGCAGCCAGGGACGTACAAGTGACTATGAGCAGTTCTTC | CASSQGRTSDYEQFF
TRBJ2-3 | - | TRBV7-8 | TRBD2 | TGTGCCAGCAGCTTAGTTCCTAGCGGGAGTGTGGATACGCAGTATTTT | CASSLVPSGSVDTQYF
TRBJ2-7 | - | TRBV2 | - | TGTGCCAGCTCCGGGAATTACGAGCAGTACTTC | CASSGNYEQYF
TRBJ1-3 | - | TRBV10-3 | - | TGTGCCATCAGTGAGCGGGGTACTGAGGACACCATATATTTT | CAISERGTEDTIYF
TRBJ2-7 | - | TRBV5-6 | TRBD2 | TGTGCCAGCAGCTTTGAGGGAGGGGACTCCTACGAGCAGTACTTC | CASSFEGGDSYEQYF
TRBJ2-5 | - | TRBV5-1 | TRBD2 | TGCGCCAGCAGCGCGGGGGGACTATCAATCGTAGAGACCCAGTACTTC | CASSAGGLSIVETQYF
TRBJ1-2 | - | TRBV10-3 | - | TGTGCCATCAGTGAGTCCCAGGGGAACTATGGCTACACCTTC | CAISESQGNYGYTF
TRBJ2-5 | - | TRBV12-3/TRBV12-4 | - | TGTGCCAGCAGTTTTAATGGGGGGGAGACCCAGTACTTC | CASSFNGGETQYF
TRBJ2-7 | - | TRBV2 | - | TGTGCCAGCAGTCCCCGCCGGCGACCCTACGAGCAGTACTTC | CASSPRRRPYEQYF
TRBJ2-6 | - | TRBV12-5 | - | TGTGCTAGTGGTTTGACGATCTACTCCGGGGCCAACGTCCTGACTTTC | CASGLTIYSGANVLTF
TRBJ2-3 | - | TRBV5-1 | - | TGCGCCAGCAGCTTGCTCAGGGCCGGAGATACGCAGTATTTT | CASSLLRAGDTQYF
TRBJ1-2 | - | TRBV5-1 | - | TGCGCCAGCAGCTTGGAGGGAGGAAAAAACTATGGCTACACCTTC | CASSLEGGKNYGYTF
TRBJ2-3 | once | TRBV2 | - | TGTGCCAGCAGCAACGCGGGGGATACGCAGTATTTT | CASSNAGDTQYF
TRBJ1-1 | - | TRBV7-2 | TRBD1 | TGTGCCAGCAGCACTCGACAGGGACGAGGGACTGAAGCTTTCTTT | CASSTRQGRGTEAFF
TRBJ1-4 | few | TRBV20-1 | - | TGCAGTGCCAGTGAACACGCAACTAATGAAAAACTGTTTTTT | CSASEHATNEKLFF
TRBJ2-3 | - | TRBV18 | TRBD2 | TGTGCCAGCTCACTCGGACTAGCTAATCCCTCGGGAAATACGCAGTATTTT | CASSLGLANPSGNTQYF
TRBJ1-3 | - | TRBV3-1/TRBV3-2 | TRBD1 | TGTGCCAGCAGCTTGGGACAGGCAGGCTCTGGAAACACCATATATTTT | CASSLGQAGSGNTIYF
TRBJ2-7 | - | TRBV7-9 | - | TGTGCCAGCAGCTTTCGGGAGAGGGGAGCCGGCGAGCAGTACTTC | CASSFRERGAGEQYF